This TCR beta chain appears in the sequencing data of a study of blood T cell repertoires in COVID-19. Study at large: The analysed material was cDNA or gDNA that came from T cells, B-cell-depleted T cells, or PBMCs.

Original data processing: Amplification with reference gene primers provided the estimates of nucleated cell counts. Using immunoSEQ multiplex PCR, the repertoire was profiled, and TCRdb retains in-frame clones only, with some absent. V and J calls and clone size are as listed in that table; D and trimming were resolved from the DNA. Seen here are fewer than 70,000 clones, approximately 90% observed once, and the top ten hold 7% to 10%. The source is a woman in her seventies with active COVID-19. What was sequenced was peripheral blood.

The CDR3, as DNA: TGTGCCAGCAGTTTAAGCCTCGAGCAGTACTTC. It specifies CASSLSLEQYF. The rearrangement joins TRBV12-3 or TRBV12-4 to TRBJ2-7; D uncertain. V was trimmed by 2 bases and J by 6 bases, leaving 5 bases between them. The CDR3 consists of 11 residues.